This TCR beta chain was retrieved from a study of T cell repertoires in cytomegalovirus infection. In this sample, this clonotype turned up many times. TCRdb ran MiXCR on the reads and lists one entry per CDR3 protein. The sample carries around 300,000 distinct CDR3 sequences, approximately 9.5% recorded once. This CDR3 spans 15 amino acids. From germline, CDR1 is SGHTA and CDR2 FQGNSA. With 3 bases removed from V and 6 bases from J, the gap between germline ends came to 17 bases. The receptor was derived from a human donor in good health (CMV status not recorded). Some clones in this sample may be carry-over from other donors' samples. The chain couples TRBV7-2 to TRBJ1-2, with D perhaps TRBD1 (5 bases). The sample taken for sequencing was PBMCs. The CDR3 DNA sequence: TGTGCCAGCAGCTTCGGGACCCTAAATGCAGATGGCTACACCTTC. Residues: CASSFGTLNADGYTF.